These 20 T cell receptor beta chains were sequenced from one sample in a study of cytomegalovirus exposure and HLA in healthy donors. With 60 Vbeta and 13 Jbeta primers, the PCR was carried out. Clones were sequenced by immunoSEQ multiplex PCR, and TCRdb holds only the in-frame ones, with some missing. Of 200,000 to 250,000 clones detected, approximately 90% appear once; the ten largest clones hold 0.9% to 1.1%. The source material was PBMCs. The receptor set was obtained from a woman between 18 and 30 years old in good health and CMV-seronegative.

CDR3 loop: CASSPGSIRGINQPQHF. In DNA form, the CDR3 reads TGTGCCAGCAGCCCCGGTTCGATCAGGGGAATTAATCAGCCCCAGCATTTT. This rearrangement joins TRBV27 to TRBJ1-5, with TRBD1 as a possible D gene (6 bases). The CDR3 consists of 17 residues. Germline V gene sequence: CDR1 MNHEY, CDR2 SMNVEV (reference sequence). The V and J ends lost 6 bases and 4 bases respectively, with 22 bases between them.

The chain joins TRBV4-2 to TRBJ1-2; 8 bases line up with TRBD1. This CDR3 is 15 amino acids long. The ends lost 2 bases at V and 0 bases at J; junction bases unmatched: 2. The germline V gene encodes CDR1 LGHNA and CDR2 YNFKEQ. CDR3 region: CASSQKTGANYGYTF. As DNA, the CDR3 is TGTGCCAGCAGCCAAAAGACAGGGGCTAACTATGGCTACACCTTC.

The J gene is TRBJ2-1, the V gene TRBV7-2, with TRBD1 identical over 7 bases. CDR1 SGHTA and CDR2 FQGNSA come from the germline V gene. The CDR3 covers 15 residues. J was trimmed by 6 bases and V by 4 bases; bases with no gene match: 9. CDR3 region: CASSSLGGQTNEQFF. CDR3 bases: TGTGCCAGCAGCTCCCTTGGGGGACAGACCAATGAGCAGTTCTTC.

The rearrangement uses TRBV10-3 and TRBJ1-1, with TRBD1 identical over 8 bases. The CDR3 covers 17 residues. In germline, CDR1 is ENHRY, CDR2 SYGVKD. V shed 0 bases, J shed 4 bases, and the junction held 10 bases outside the gene matches. CDR3 nucleotide sequence: TGTGCCATCAGTGAGTCGCTATACAGGGGGGAGGGCACTGAAGCTTTCTTT. Its protein is CAISESLYRGEGTEAFF.

As to this clone: A junction boundary mismatches the germline segment, possibly from a read error. This sequence joins TRBV11-2 and TRBJ2-2, with 10 bases matching TRBD1. This CDR3 region has 16 residues. In germline, CDR1 is SGHAT, CDR2 FQNNGV. The CDR3 DNA reads TGTGCCAGCAGCGGACAGGGACAGGGGAACGCCGGGGAGCTGTTTTTT. Translating it yields CASSGQGQGNAGELFF.

A single count supports this clone. This chain links TRBV7-9 with TRBJ2-7; 9 bases map to TRBD1. The J segment lost 1 base and the V segment lost 9 bases, leaving 7 bases of the junction unmatched. Looked up from germline, CDR1 is SEHNR and CDR2 is FQNEAQ (reference sequence). The CDR3 contains 14 residues. The DNA of the CDR3 is TGTGCCAGTACGGGACAGGGTCCTTCCTACGAGCAGTACTTC. It translates to CASTGQGPSYEQYF.

Only a few counts were recorded for this clone. The CDR3 nucleotides are TGCGCCAGCAGCCAAGATGAAGTAATAGACACTGAAGCTTTCTTT. It specifies CASSQDEVIDTEAFF. The rearrangement joins TRBV4-3 to TRBJ1-1; no clear D. Deletions cut 0 bases from V and 3 bases from J, with 11 bases between. The CDR3 has 15 amino acids. Germline loops: CDR1 LGHNA, CDR2 YSLEER.

This sequence joins TRBV18 and TRBJ1-2, with 9 positions matching TRBD1. CDR1 KGHSH and CDR2 LQKENI come from the germline V gene. The CDR3 sequence is 14 residues long. The V gene end was trimmed by 4 bases and the J gene end by 8 bases; junction bases not matched to a gene: 8. This CDR3 reads CASSQGQGVEGYTF. DNA of the CDR3: TGTGCCAGCTCACAGGGACAGGGAGTGGAGGGCTACACCTTC.

The gene calls are TRBV4-3 and TRBJ2-1, with D tentatively TRBD2 (5 bases). The germline V gene encodes CDR1 LGHNA and CDR2 YSLEER. The length of the CDR3 is 14 residues. Trimming shortened V by 0 bases and J by 8 bases, and 11 bases separated the two germline ends. The CDR3 loop reads CASSQEFPGDEQFF. CDR3 DNA: TGCGCCAGCAGCCAAGAATTCCCCGGGGATGAGCAGTTCTTC.

The chain employs TRBV9 and TRBJ1-2, with TRBD1 matching 10 bases. V gave up 0 bases and J gave up 9 bases; unmatched junction bases: 5. Germline V gene lookup returns CDR1 SGDLS and CDR2 YYNGEE. CDR3 length: 14 amino acids. The chain's CDR3 is CASSVVGTGDRYTF. The CDR3 DNA reads TGTGCCAGCAGCGTAGTTGGGACAGGGGATCGCTACACCTTC.

This clone occurred a few times. This chain uses TRBV5-1 with TRBJ1-2; 7 nucleotides match TRBD1. From germline, CDR1 is SGHRS and CDR2 YFSETQ. J gave up 5 bases and V 1 base, and 8 bases lay outside the gene matches. This CDR3 contains 15 residues. CDR3 in amino acids: CASSLIPGGTYGYTF. CDR3 sequence (DNA): TGCGCCAGCAGCTTGATCCCAGGGGGAACTTATGGCTACACCTTC.

The gene calls are TRBV4-3 and TRBJ2-5; 13 positions match TRBD2. The tail of the sequence fits TRBJ2-7 better, so the J call may be wrong. Germline V CDR1 and CDR2: LGHNA, YSLEER. The CDR3 has 19 residues. Here the CDR3 DNA reads TGCGCCAGCAGCCAAACCGCAGGACTAGCGGGAGTCCCTACCTACGAGCAGTACTTC. It encodes CASSQTAGLAGVPTYEQYF.

The chain joins TRBV7-6 to TRBJ2-1; possible D gene TRBD1, 6 bases. Trimming took off 5 bases at V and 7 bases at J, with 18 bases between the two ends. Germline-derived CDR1 and CDR2 are SGHVS and FNYEAQ. The CDR3 runs to 15 residues. The CDR3 coding sequence is TGTGCCAGCAGCCCCGGTGGGGGCGCAATGAATGAGCAGTTCTTC. Protein sequence: CASSPGGGAMNEQFF.

The chain carries TRBV10-1 and TRBJ2-7; maybe TRBD1 (6 bases). CDR3 length equals 16 residues. CDR1 and CDR2 (germline): WNHNN, SYGVQD (reference sequence). V lost 0 bases, J lost 3 bases, and 15 bases lay in between. CDR3 loop: CASSESTRAGVYEQYF. The CDR3 nucleotides are TGCGCCAGCAGTGAGTCGACTCGGGCAGGGGTCTACGAGCAGTACTTC.

This chain joins TRBV7-2 and TRBJ2-5, with 9 bases fitting TRBD2. Germline loops: CDR1 SGHTA, CDR2 FQGNSA. Unmatched junction bases numbered 9, after V lost 5 bases and J lost 5 bases. The CDR3 has 15 residues. CDR3 DNA sequence: TGTGCCAGCAGCATAAACTTAGCGGGGGCGGAGACCCAGTACTTC. Protein: CASSINLAGAETQYF.

CDR3 nucleotides: TGTGCCAGCTCACCCCGGGACAGAGGATCAGGTGGCTACACCTTC. Protein: CASSPRDRGSGGYTF. The rearrangement joins TRBV18 to TRBJ1-2; TRBD1 matches 7 bases. Losses at the gene ends were 3 bases for V and 7 bases for J; bases not matched to a gene: 11. The germline V gene has CDR1 KGHSH and CDR2 LQKENI. This CDR3 region has 15 residues.

This clone was found once. This chain links TRBV10-3 with TRBJ2-1; maybe TRBD2 (7 bases). This CDR3 comprises 15 residues. V was clipped by 4 bases and J by 3 bases, with 13 bases between them. Germline values: CDR1 ENHRY, CDR2 SYGVKD. DNA for the CDR3: TGTGCCATCAGTGTTGGGGGAGGGGGCTACAATGAGCAGTTCTTC. As protein: CAISVGGGGYNEQFF.

V gene TRBV30 combines with J gene TRBJ2-5; 7 positions match TRBD2. CDR1 is GTSNPN, CDR2 SVGIG, per germline (reference sequence). This CDR3 has 14 amino acids. J lost 3 bases, V lost 3 bases, and 7 bases had no gene match. The CDR3 sequence is CAWRSRGVEETQYF. CDR3 DNA sequence: TGTGCCTGGAGATCCCGGGGGGTGGAAGAGACCCAGTACTTC.

This sequence joins TRBV7-2 and TRBJ2-5; D is unclear. Germline V CDR1 and CDR2: SGHTA, FQGNSA. With 0 bases removed from V and 3 bases from J, the gap between germline ends came to 8 bases. This CDR3 has 14 residues. This CDR3 reads CASSLASYKETQYF. In nucleotides, the CDR3 is TGTGCCAGCAGCTTAGCAAGCTATAAAGAGACCCAGTACTTC.

V and J are TRBV4-3 and TRBJ1-1, with D maybe TRBD1 (6 bases). CDR1 LGHNA and CDR2 YSLEER come from the germline V gene. The V and J ends lost 1 base and 6 bases respectively, with 15 bases between them. The CDR3 is 15 residues long. CDR3 DNA: TGCGCCAGCAGCCAAGGGGCGGGGGCAAGAGCTGAAGCTTTCTTT. Residues: CASSQGAGARAEAFF.